One and the same sample provided the 2 T cell receptor beta chains below, sequenced in a study of shared clonotypes between healthy human individuals. TCRdb's copy holds only in-frame clones and misses some; the assay was immunoSEQ multiplex PCR. The profile shows 650,000 to 800,000 clones, about 91% of them singletons. Naive CD8 cells lacked CD45RO and underwent positive selection for CCR7, leaving out terminally differentiated effector memory CD45RA+ cells. Source material: naive CD8+ T cells sorted from blood. The receptors originated from a man in his thirties or forties in good health.

V is TRBV6-5 and J is TRBJ2-7, with TRBD1 matching 9 bases. Trimming at V came to 6 bases and at J to 3 bases, leaving 6 bases not matched to a gene. From germline, CDR1 is MNHEY and CDR2 SVGAGI. This CDR3 is built from 14 residues. The CDR3 DNA reads as TGTGCCAGCAGAGCCCGGGACAGGGTCTACGAGCAGTACTTC. It translates to CASRARDRVYEQYF.

The chain carries TRBV7-2 and TRBJ2-1, with TRBD2 identical over 12 bases. The CDR3 consists of 19 residues. V shed 2 bases, J shed 9 bases, and the junction held 17 bases outside the gene matches. Germline CDR1 is SGHTA and CDR2 is FQGNSA. The CDR3 loop reads CASSLRAASGRDFWIEQFF. CDR3 DNA sequence: TGTGCCAGCAGCTTAAGGGCAGCTAGCGGGAGGGATTTTTGGATTGAGCAGTTCTTC.